Each of the 10 T cell receptor beta chains below was sequenced from the same sample in a study of T-cell memory formation after mild COVID-19. TCRdb re-called the 5' RACE reads with MiXCR, one entry per CDR3 protein. The sample includes 85,000 to 130,000 distinct CDR3 sequences, about an eighth of them seen just once. Sequenced material: PBMCs or a T cell subset sorted from them (not recorded which). These receptors were obtained from an adult woman who had mild COVID-19 (a few samples of this study predate the infection). Cell type and time point are not known.

This clonotype was counted only a few times. The genes are TRBV11-2 and TRBJ1-1; TRBD1 might be the D (5 bases). Per the germline V gene, CDR1 is SGHAT and CDR2 is FQNNGV. Trimming stripped 1 base from V and 4 bases from J, with 13 bases between. This CDR3 region has 15 residues. The CDR3 sequence: CASSLALSGGTEAFF. The CDR3 DNA is TGTGCCAGCAGCTTAGCTCTCAGCGGGGGCACTGAAGCTTTCTTT. The full variable domain, completed using reference TRBV11-2 and TRBJ1-1, is EAGVAQSPRYKIIEKRQSVAFWCNPISGHATLYWYQQILGQGPKLLIQFQNNGVVDDSQLPKDRFSAERLKGVDSTLKIQPAKLEDSAVYLCASSLALSGGTEAFFGQGTRLTVV.

The chain is built from TRBV27 and TRBJ1-2; no firm D call. CDR1 and CDR2 (germline): MNHEY, SMNVEV (reference sequence). The V and J ends lost 3 bases and 7 bases respectively, with 15 bases between them. There are 14 residues in the CDR3. The CDR3 region is CASSFSRGGFGYTF. CDR3 coding DNA: TGTGCCAGCAGTTTTTCGCGGGGTGGATTTGGCTACACCTTC.

There are a few counts of this clonotype. This chain uses TRBV12-5 with TRBJ2-3; no definite D call. CDR3 length: 14 amino acids. The V gene's germline CDR1 is LGHNT and CDR2 FRNRAP. Between the trimmed V and J ends, which lost 2 bases and 2 bases, there was a span of 8 bases. CDR3 nucleotides: TGTGCTAGTGGTTTGTGGGCGCACACAGATACGCAGTATTTT. This encodes CASGLWAHTDTQYF.

The gene calls are TRBV12-3 or TRBV12-4 and TRBJ1-5; no clear D gene. Trimming cost V 3 bases and J 5 bases, with 5 bases left between them. CDR3 length equals 12 residues. The CDR3 loop is CASSLEDQPQHF. The CDR3 DNA is TGTGCCAGCAGTTTGGAGGATCAGCCCCAGCATTTT.

The chain uses TRBV5-6 and TRBJ2-3; unclear D gene. Trimming stripped 2 bases from V and 1 base from J, with 8 bases between. This CDR3 is 14 amino acids long. Per the germline V gene, CDR1 is SGHDT and CDR2 is YYEEEE. CDR3 sequence reads: CASSFPGGTDTQYF. The CDR3 DNA sequence: TGTGCCAGCAGCTTCCCAGGTGGCACAGATACGCAGTATTTT. The complete variable domain, with remaining parts taken from reference TRBV5-6 and TRBJ2-3, reads DAGVTQSPTHLIKTRGQQVTLRCSPKSGHDTVSWYQQALGQGPQFIFQYYEEEERQRGNFPDRFSGHQFPNYSSELNVNALLLGDSALYLCASSFPGGTDTQYFGPGTRLTVL.

This clonotype was counted a few times. The genes are TRBV20-1 and TRBJ2-7; 8 nucleotides align to TRBD1. The CDR3 contains 14 residues. The V gene's germline CDR1 is DFQATT and CDR2 SNEGSKA (reference sequence). The V segment lost 2 bases and the J segment 2 bases; nucleotides outside the gene matches: 5. The CDR3 nucleotides are TGCAGTGCTAGAAGCCGGGACAGGACCTACGAGCAGTACTTC. It translates to CSARSRDRTYEQYF.

This clonotype was detected only a few times. The chain employs TRBV29-1 and TRBJ2-1; 11 bases agree with TRBD2. Unmatched junction bases numbered 14, after V lost 1 base and J lost 6 bases. The CDR3 extends over 18 amino acids. The germline V gene encodes CDR1 SQVTM and CDR2 ANQGSEA. The CDR3 is CSVEGLAGSQALFNEQFF. The CDR3 DNA reads as TGCAGCGTTGAAGGACTAGCGGGATCCCAAGCTTTATTCAATGAGCAGTTCTTC.

This clonotype has just a few counts. The genes are TRBV12-3 or TRBV12-4 and TRBJ2-5; tentatively, D is TRBD1 or TRBD2 (5 bases each). The CDR3 totals 15 residues. V was cut by 5 bases and J by 4 bases, with 17 bases left in between. CDR3 residues: CASSLLPGAGETQYF. CDR3 in DNA: TGTGCCAGCAGTCTACTGCCCGGGGCGGGAGAGACCCAGTACTTC.

The chain links TRBV7-2 to TRBJ1-5, with a possible D match to TRBD1 (5 bases). This CDR3 has 15 residues. The germline V gene encodes CDR1 SGHTA and CDR2 FQGNSA. The V and J ends lost 2 bases and 4 bases respectively, with 12 bases between them. CDR3 nucleotide sequence: TGTGCCAGCAGCTTAAGAAGGGACGGGAATCAGCCCCAGCATTTT. This translates into CASSLRRDGNQPQHF.

This clonotype was counted between two and nine times. This sequence joins TRBV12-3 or TRBV12-4 and TRBJ1-2, with D possibly being TRBD1 (6 bases). V shed 6 bases and J shed 6 bases, with 23 bases lying between them. The CDR3 consists of 16 residues. CDR3 in DNA: TGTGCCAGCAGCCAAATCTACGGGGGCATTAGCGATGGCTACACCTTC. It yields the protein CASSQIYGGISDGYTF.